The next 10 T cell receptor beta chains were all read from a single sample in a study of cytomegalovirus exposure and HLA in healthy donors. Amplification used 60 Vbeta primers and 13 Jbeta primers. This table comes from immunoSEQ multiplex PCR, and its TCRdb copy is limited to in-frame clones, with some not included. The sample yields approximately 160,000 clones, roughly four fifths seen once. The specimen was PBMCs. The origin of the receptors is a man aged 50 to 60 in good health and CMV-seropositive.

The rearrangement joins TRBV9 to TRBJ2-7; TRBD1 matches 10 bases. In germline, CDR1 is SGDLS, CDR2 YYNGEE. The CDR3 is 15 residues long. J was trimmed by 7 bases and V by 2 bases; bases with no gene match: 9. CDR3 region: CASSVGDRGRWEQYF. The CDR3 DNA sequence: TGTGCCAGCAGCGTTGGAGACAGGGGGCGTTGGGAGCAGTACTTC.

This clone was counted only a few times. This sequence joins TRBV5-4 and TRBJ2-1; 10 positions agree with TRBD2. Germline assignment: CDR1 SGHNT and CDR2 YYREEE (reference sequence). The CDR3 sequence is 16 residues long. V lost 3 bases to trimming and J lost 4 bases; unmatched junction nucleotides: 7. Here the CDR3 reads CASSSGASGGYNEQFF. The DNA for the CDR3 is TGTGCCAGCAGCTCCGGGGCTAGCGGGGGATACAATGAGCAGTTCTTC.

The rearrangement uses TRBV7-8 and TRBJ2-5, with 7 nucleotides matching TRBD2. With 1 base clipped from V and 1 base from J, the junction kept 12 bases outside the gene matches. The CDR3 loop spans 18 amino acids. Per the germline V gene, CDR1 is SGHVS and CDR2 is FQNEAQ. CDR3 DNA sequence: TGTGCCAGCAGCTTAGTCGGTTATGGGGGGGGGAGCCAAGAGACCCAGTACTTC. Its translation is CASSLVGYGGGSQETQYF.

This clone appeared a single time. This rearrangement joins TRBV6-6 to TRBJ2-1, with 7 bases aligning to TRBD1. This CDR3 has 16 amino acids. Germline CDR1 is MNHNY and CDR2 is SVGAGI (reference sequence). V lost 6 bases and J lost 8; bases outside the gene matches: 16. The CDR3 nucleotides are TGTGCCAGCAGCCGCACTCGACAGGGATTCAAGGATGAGCAGTTCTTC. Its protein is CASSRTRQGFKDEQFF.

The gene calls are TRBV6-4 and TRBJ2-2; D is unresolved. The CDR3 consists of 14 residues. In germline, CDR1 is MRHNA, CDR2 SNTAGT. V shed 0 bases and J shed 3 bases, with 5 bases lying between them. The CDR3 bases are TGTGCCAGCAGTGACTCACTGGACACCGGGGAGCTGTTTTTT. As protein: CASSDSLDTGELFF.

The chain carries TRBV28 and TRBJ1-5, with 8 bases that match TRBD1. In germline, CDR1 is MDHEN, CDR2 SYDVKM. This CDR3 region has 14 residues. The ends lost 6 bases at V and 5 bases at J; junction bases unmatched: 6. The chain's CDR3 is CASRTGVVHQPQHF. CDR3 sequence (DNA): TGTGCCAGCAGGACAGGGGTTGTCCATCAGCCCCAGCATTTT.

CDR3 sequence reads: CASSFGQGGSEQYF. CDR3 nucleotide sequence: TGTGCCAGCAGCTTTGGACAGGGAGGCTCCGAGCAGTACTTC. This chain joins TRBV7-2 and TRBJ2-7; TRBD1 matches at 8 bases. Trimming at V came to 3 bases and at J to 6 bases, leaving 7 bases not matched to a gene. The CDR3 covers 14 residues. The germline V gene has CDR1 SGHTA and CDR2 FQGNSA.

The chain combines TRBV6-1 with TRBJ1-2; possibly TRBD1 for D (6 bases). Trimming removed 2 bases at V and 2 bases at J, with 12 bases between. This CDR3 is built from 15 residues. Per germline, CDR1 MNHNS and CDR2 SASEGT. This CDR3 reads CASSEYGTPNYGYTF. The CDR3 bases are TGTGCCAGCAGTGAATACGGGACACCCAACTATGGCTACACCTTC.

This chain links TRBV9 with TRBJ2-7; TRBD1 matches at 10 bases. The V gene's germline CDR1 is SGDLS and CDR2 YYNGEE. Germline trimming cut 0 bases from V and 2 bases from J; bases unmatched to any gene: 2. The CDR3 spans 15 residues. As DNA, the CDR3 is TGTGCCAGCAGCGTAGCCGGGACAGGGGCCTACGAGCAGTACTTC. Translated, it gives CASSVAGTGAYEQYF.

The CDR3 sequence is CAWRPPEGRVRNTQYF. For the CDR3, the DNA is TGTGCCTGGAGGCCCCCTGAGGGTCGTGTAAGGAATACGCAGTATTTT. The J gene is TRBJ2-3, the V gene TRBV30; D possibly corresponds to TRBD2 (5 bases). V was clipped by 3 bases and J by 7 bases, with 23 bases between them. Germline V gene lookup returns CDR1 GTSNPN and CDR2 SVGIG (reference sequence). The CDR3 covers 16 residues.